The rows below give T cell receptor beta chains drawn from one sample of a study of CD8 T cells in Susac syndrome. TCRdb redid the calling of the immunoSEQ multiplex PCR reads with MiXCR, one entry per CDR3 protein. The sample shows about 170,000 distinct CDR3 sequences, approximately 94% of them seen only once. The sample taken for sequencing was CD4+ T cells from PBMCs. The receptors stem from a human donor with Susac syndrome. CDR3s include the opening cysteine and the closing phenylalanine or tryptophan. A D gene is named only where the DNA matches it firmly. Expanded clones are given a class, and other clones once, few, many or no size at all.

CDR3 protein: CAAGGGDTDTQYF
CDR3 DNA: TGCGCCGCCGGAGGTGGGGACACAGATACGCAGTATTTT
clone size: .
J gene: TRBJ2-3
D gene: .
V gene: TRBV4-1

CDR3 protein: CAWSTGVVNEQYF
CDR3 DNA: TGTGCCTGGAGCACAGGGGTCGTTAACGAGCAGTACTTC
clone size: .
J gene: TRBJ2-7
D gene: TRBD1
V gene: TRBV30

CDR3 protein: CASSQSIGGAHF
CDR3 DNA: TGTGCCAGCAGCCAAAGTATAGGGGGCGCGCACTTC
clone size: .
J gene: TRBJ2-5
D gene: TRBD1
V gene: TRBV14

CDR3 protein: CASQATASTDTQYF
CDR3 DNA: TGTGCCAGCCAGGCTACGGCTAGCACAGATACGCAGTATTTT
clone size: .
J gene: TRBJ2-3
D gene: .
V gene: TRBV2

CDR3 protein: CASSRTGLHEQYF
CDR3 DNA: TGTGCCAGCAGCCGGACAGGCCTCCACGAGCAGTACTTC
clone size: .
J gene: TRBJ2-7
D gene: TRBD1
V gene: TRBV9

CDR3 protein: CASRRDRGNYEQYF
CDR3 DNA: TGTGCCAGCAGAAGGGACAGGGGGAACTACGAGCAGTACTTC
clone size: once
J gene: TRBJ2-7
D gene: TRBD1
V gene: TRBV6-5

CDR3 protein: CASRGDRSYTF
CDR3 DNA: TGTGCCAGCAGGGGGGACAGAAGCTACACCTTC
clone size: once
J gene: TRBJ1-2
D gene: TRBD1
V gene: TRBV2

CDR3 protein: CATSRGVGGSLSYEQYF
CDR3 DNA: TGTGCCACCAGCAGAGGTGTAGGCGGGAGCCTCTCCTACGAGCAGTACTTC
clone size: .
J gene: TRBJ2-7
D gene: TRBD2
V gene: TRBV15

CDR3 protein: CASSQDLTQGYGYTF
CDR3 DNA: TGTGCCAGCAGCCAAGATTTGACACAGGGGTATGGCTACACCTTC
clone size: .
J gene: TRBJ1-2
D gene: TRBD1
V gene: TRBV3-1

CDR3 protein: CASAGGIVTDTQYF
CDR3 DNA: TGTGCCAGTGCGGGAGGGATTGTCACAGATACGCAGTATTTT
clone size: .
J gene: TRBJ2-3
D gene: TRBD2
V gene: TRBV2

CDR3 protein: CSVDVRAGSSYNEQFF
CDR3 DNA: TGCAGCGTTGACGTTAGGGCGGGGAGCTCCTACAATGAGCAGTTCTTC
clone size: .
J gene: TRBJ2-1
D gene: .
V gene: TRBV29-1

CDR3 protein: CSVRGRLSGELFF
CDR3 DNA: TGCAGCGTTCGCGGGAGGTTGTCCGGGGAGCTGTTTTTT
clone size: .
J gene: TRBJ2-2
D gene: TRBD2
V gene: TRBV29-1

CDR3 protein: CASSLEATTYEQYF
CDR3 DNA: TGTGCCAGCAGTTTAGAAGCAACAACCTACGAGCAGTACTTC
clone size: once
J gene: TRBJ2-7
D gene: .
V gene: TRBV27

CDR3 protein: CASSDYKAPYGYTF
CDR3 DNA: TGTGCCAGCAGTGACTACAAGGCCCCCTATGGCTACACCTTC
clone size: .
J gene: TRBJ1-2
D gene: .
V gene: TRBV25-1

CDR3 protein: CASVFGEETQYF
CDR3 DNA: TGTGCCAGCGTATTTGGGGAAGAGACCCAGTACTTC
clone size: .
J gene: TRBJ2-5
D gene: .
V gene: TRBV12-3/TRBV12-4

CDR3 protein: CASSPSDNQPQHF
CDR3 DNA: TGCGCCAGCAGCCCATCGGATAATCAGCCCCAGCATTTT
clone size: .
J gene: TRBJ1-5
D gene: .
V gene: TRBV4-1

CDR3 protein: CASSIGGSRNNEQFF
CDR3 DNA: TGTGCCAGTAGTATCGGCGGGAGTAGAAACAATGAGCAGTTCTTC
clone size: .
J gene: TRBJ2-1
D gene: TRBD2
V gene: TRBV19

CDR3 protein: CASSQGPGPSYEQYF
CDR3 DNA: TGCGCCAGCAGCCAAGGCCCTGGACCATCCTACGAGCAGTACTTC
clone size: .
J gene: TRBJ2-7
D gene: .
V gene: TRBV4-3

CDR3 protein: CSASGNPPSYNEQFF
CDR3 DNA: TGCAGTGCTAGCGGAAACCCCCCCTCTTACAATGAGCAGTTCTTC
clone size: .
J gene: TRBJ2-1
D gene: .
V gene: TRBV20-1

CDR3 protein: CASSSTGTGAGYTF
CDR3 DNA: TGTGCCAGCAGTTCCACCGGGACAGGGGCCGGCTACACCTTC
clone size: .
J gene: TRBJ1-2
D gene: TRBD1
V gene: TRBV28

CDR3 protein: CASSYREDQPQHF
CDR3 DNA: TGTGCCAGCAGCTACCGGGAGGATCAGCCCCAGCATTTT
clone size: .
J gene: TRBJ1-5
D gene: .
V gene: TRBV5-8

CDR3 protein: CASSEGQGSYGYTF
CDR3 DNA: TGTGCCAGCAGCGAGGGACAGGGGAGCTATGGCTACACCTTC
clone size: once
J gene: TRBJ1-2
D gene: TRBD1
V gene: TRBV9

CDR3 protein: CASSLEGAQPQHF
CDR3 DNA: TGTGCCAGCAGCTTAGAGGGGGCTCAGCCCCAGCATTTT
clone size: few
J gene: TRBJ1-5
D gene: TRBD1
V gene: TRBV7-2

CDR3 protein: CASSYFGRIYEQYF
CDR3 DNA: TGTGCCAGCAGTTATTTCGGGAGGATCTACGAGCAGTACTTC
clone size: once
J gene: TRBJ2-7
D gene: TRBD2
V gene: TRBV6-2/TRBV6-3

CDR3 protein: CSVEKTSGTEAFF
CDR3 DNA: TGCAGCGTTGAGAAGACAAGTGGCACTGAAGCTTTCTTT
clone size: .
J gene: TRBJ1-1
D gene: .
V gene: TRBV29-1

CDR3 protein: CASSQGGMQYF
CDR3 DNA: TGTGCCAGCAGCCAGGGCGGAATGCAGTACTTC
clone size: .
J gene: TRBJ2-7
D gene: .
V gene: TRBV7-2

CDR3 protein: CAWSGTSGTNEQFF
CDR3 DNA: TGTGCCTGGTCCGGGACTAGCGGGACGAATGAGCAGTTCTTC
clone size: .
J gene: TRBJ2-1
D gene: TRBD2
V gene: TRBV30

CDR3 protein: CSASPPGASEAFF
CDR3 DNA: TGCAGTGCTAGTCCCCCAGGGGCGAGTGAAGCTTTCTTT
clone size: .
J gene: TRBJ1-1
D gene: .
V gene: TRBV20-1

CDR3 protein: CAWSGLLRDIGAGNTIYF
CDR3 DNA: TGTGCCTGGAGTGGACTCCTCCGGGACATCGGGGCTGGAAACACCATATATTTT
clone size: .
J gene: TRBJ1-3
D gene: .
V gene: TRBV30

CDR3 protein: CASSQESSLGGSTQYF
CDR3 DNA: TGCGCCAGCAGCCAAGAGTCGTCACTTGGAGGGTCGACCCAGTACTTC
clone size: .
J gene: TRBJ2-5
D gene: .
V gene: TRBV4-1

CDR3 protein: CASSPVSLGYEQFF
CDR3 DNA: TGTGCCAGCAGCCCTGTCTCTTTGGGGTATGAGCAGTTCTTC
clone size: once
J gene: TRBJ2-1
D gene: .
V gene: TRBV7-8

CDR3 protein: CASSPTSGRVNTGELFF
CDR3 DNA: TGTGCCAGCAGCCCGACTAGCGGGAGGGTAAACACCGGGGAGCTGTTTTTT
clone size: .
J gene: TRBJ2-2
D gene: TRBD2
V gene: TRBV7-3

CDR3 protein: CATSDLEVKFF
CDR3 DNA: TGTGCCACCAGTGATCTGGAAGTTAAGTTCTTC
clone size: .
J gene: TRBJ2-1
D gene: .
V gene: TRBV24-1

CDR3 protein: CAMRTDTGTQYF
CDR3 DNA: TGTGCCATGCGGACGGATACTGGGACCCAGTACTTC
clone size: .
J gene: TRBJ2-5
D gene: .
V gene: TRBV7-3

CDR3 protein: CASSMGQGGYQSPLHF
CDR3 DNA: TGTGCCAGTAGTATGGGACAGGGTGGTTATCAATCACCCCTCCACTTT
clone size: once
J gene: TRBJ1-6
D gene: TRBD1
V gene: TRBV19

CDR3 protein: CASSLVGTDTQYF
CDR3 DNA: TGTGCCAGCAGCTTAGTGGGCACAGATACGCAGTATTTT
clone size: .
J gene: TRBJ2-3
D gene: .
V gene: TRBV7-9

CDR3 protein: CSVAVVETQYF
CDR3 DNA: TGCAGCGTTGCTGTGGTGGAGACCCAGTACTTC
clone size: once
J gene: TRBJ2-5
D gene: .
V gene: TRBV29-1

CDR3 protein: CASSLFRAVSYNEQFF
CDR3 DNA: TGTGCCAGCAGCTTATTTCGGGCCGTATCCTACAATGAGCAGTTCTTC
clone size: .
J gene: TRBJ2-1
D gene: .
V gene: TRBV11-2

CDR3 protein: CASSQDPSGTGGSYEQYF
CDR3 DNA: TGTGCCAGCAGCCAAGATCCTTCCGGGACAGGGGGATCCTACGAGCAGTACTTC
clone size: .
J gene: TRBJ2-7
D gene: TRBD1
V gene: TRBV3-1

CDR3 protein: CATSYLSYEQYF
CDR3 DNA: TGTGCCACCAGTTATCTCTCCTACGAGCAGTACTTC
clone size: .
J gene: TRBJ2-7
D gene: .
V gene: TRBV28

CDR3 protein: CASRVLAGGPRYF
CDR3 DNA: TGTGCCAGCAGGGTCCTAGCGGGAGGGCCTCGGTACTTC
clone size: .
J gene: TRBJ2-5
D gene: TRBD2
V gene: TRBV6-5

CDR3 protein: CASSYNSGSYNEQFF
CDR3 DNA: TGCGCCAGCAGCTACAACAGTGGGTCCTACAATGAGCAGTTCTTC
clone size: .
J gene: TRBJ2-1
D gene: .
V gene: TRBV5-1

CDR3 protein: CASSLWTSGGSIGGEQFF
CDR3 DNA: TGCGCCAGCAGCTTGTGGACTAGCGGGGGGTCAATCGGTGGTGAGCAGTTCTTC
clone size: .
J gene: TRBJ2-1
D gene: TRBD2
V gene: TRBV5-1

CDR3 protein: CATSRGLARETQYF
CDR3 DNA: TGTGCCACCAGCAGGGGACTAGCGCGGGAGACCCAGTACTTC
clone size: .
J gene: TRBJ2-5
D gene: TRBD2
V gene: TRBV15

CDR3 protein: CASSFGPADGYTF
CDR3 DNA: TGTGCCAGCAGTTTCGGCCCGGCCGATGGCTACACCTTC
clone size: .
J gene: TRBJ1-2
D gene: .
V gene: TRBV28

CDR3 protein: CASSQEGNEQFF
CDR3 DNA: TGTGCCAGCAGCCAAGAGGGCAATGAGCAGTTCTTC
clone size: .
J gene: TRBJ2-1
D gene: .
V gene: TRBV4-2

CDR3 protein: CASSLTGGAGIKQYF
CDR3 DNA: TGCGCCAGCAGCTTGACCGGGGGGGCCGGGATCAAGCAGTACTTC
clone size: .
J gene: TRBJ2-7
D gene: TRBD2
V gene: TRBV5-1

CDR3 protein: CASSPNHRGGEQFF
CDR3 DNA: TGTGCCAGCAGCCCCAACCACAGGGGCGGGGAGCAGTTCTTC
clone size: .
J gene: TRBJ2-1
D gene: TRBD1
V gene: TRBV14

CDR3 protein: CASSQNFPGTVRHEQYF
CDR3 DNA: TGTGCCAGCAGCCAAAACTTCCCCGGGACAGTTCGTCACGAGCAGTACTTC
clone size: .
J gene: TRBJ2-7
D gene: TRBD1
V gene: TRBV16